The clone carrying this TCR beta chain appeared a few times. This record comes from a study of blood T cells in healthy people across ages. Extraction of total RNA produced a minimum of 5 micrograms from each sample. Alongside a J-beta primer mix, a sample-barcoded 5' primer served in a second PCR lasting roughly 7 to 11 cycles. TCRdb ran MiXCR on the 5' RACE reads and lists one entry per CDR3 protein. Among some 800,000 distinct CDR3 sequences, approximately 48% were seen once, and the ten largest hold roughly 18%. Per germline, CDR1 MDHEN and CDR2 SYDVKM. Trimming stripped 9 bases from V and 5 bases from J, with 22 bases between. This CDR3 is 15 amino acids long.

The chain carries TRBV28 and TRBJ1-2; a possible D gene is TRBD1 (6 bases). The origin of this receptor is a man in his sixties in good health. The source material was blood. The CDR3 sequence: CASSTDSAPIYGYTF. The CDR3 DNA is TGTGCCAGTTCCACGGACAGTGCTCCCATTTATGGCTACACCTTC.